This T cell receptor beta chain was observed in a study of cytomegalovirus exposure and HLA in healthy donors. Study-wide findings and caveats: Further analysis, carried out later, found HLA-associated TCR beta chains more clonally expanded than equally common other chains. In the analysis, some V segments, TRBV6-2 and TRBV6-3 included, were excluded as indistinguishable.

PCR was performed using 60 Vbeta and 13 Jbeta primers. Assay: immunoSEQ multiplex PCR; the TCRdb copy retains only in-frame clones and omits some. This sample's table has about 46,000 clones. In the case of this clone: What it binds is not known.

The germline V gene has CDR1 LNHDA and CDR2 SQIVND (reference sequence). The CDR3 runs to 14 residues. V was pared by 5 bases and J by 4 bases, with 8 bases of the junction left unmatched. Sequencing was performed on PBMCs. The chain joins TRBV19 to TRBJ2-7; 7 nucleotides agree with TRBD1. This TCR was recovered from a middle-aged woman in good health and CMV-seronegative. The CDR3 DNA sequence: TGTGCCAGTAGTTTCCGGGACAGTAAGTACGAGCAGTACTTC. Amino acids: CASSFRDSKYEQYF.